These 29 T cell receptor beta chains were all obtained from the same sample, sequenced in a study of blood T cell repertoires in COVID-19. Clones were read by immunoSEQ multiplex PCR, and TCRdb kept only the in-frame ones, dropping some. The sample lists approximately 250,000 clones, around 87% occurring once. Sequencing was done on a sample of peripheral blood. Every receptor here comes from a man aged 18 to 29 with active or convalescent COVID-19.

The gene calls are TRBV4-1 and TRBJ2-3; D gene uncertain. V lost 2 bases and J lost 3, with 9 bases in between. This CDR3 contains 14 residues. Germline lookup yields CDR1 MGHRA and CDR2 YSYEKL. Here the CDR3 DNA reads TGCGCCAGCAGCCAACAGGATAGTACAGATACGCAGTATTTT. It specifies CASSQQDSTDTQYF.

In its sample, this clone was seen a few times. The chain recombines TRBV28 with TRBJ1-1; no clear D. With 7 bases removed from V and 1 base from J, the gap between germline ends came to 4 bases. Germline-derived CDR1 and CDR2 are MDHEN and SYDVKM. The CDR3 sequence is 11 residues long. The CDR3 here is CASMRNTEAFF. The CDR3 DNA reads TGTGCCAGCATGAGGAACACTGAAGCTTTCTTT.

DNA for the CDR3: TGTGCCAGCGAGGTGGGAGGGCCGCTCAATGAGCAGTTCTTC. Residues: CASEVGGPLNEQFF. The chain joins TRBV7-9 to TRBJ2-1, with 7 nucleotides matching TRBD2. The germline V gene encodes CDR1 SEHNR and CDR2 FQNEAQ (reference sequence). Trimming took 8 bases from V and 6 from J; bases not matched to a gene: 10. CDR3 length equals 14 residues.

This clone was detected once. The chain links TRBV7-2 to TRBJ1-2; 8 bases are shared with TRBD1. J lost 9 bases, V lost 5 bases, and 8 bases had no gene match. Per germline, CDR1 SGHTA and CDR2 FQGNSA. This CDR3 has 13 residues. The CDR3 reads CASSGSGGASYTF. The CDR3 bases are TGTGCCAGCAGCGGTTCAGGGGGCGCGAGCTACACCTTC. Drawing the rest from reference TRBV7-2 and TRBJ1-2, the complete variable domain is GAGVSQSPSNKVTEKGKDVELRCDPISGHTALYWYRQSLGQGLEFLIYFQGNSAPDKSGLPSDRFSAERTGGSVSTLTIQRTQQEDSAVYLCASSGSGGASYTFGSGTRLTVV.

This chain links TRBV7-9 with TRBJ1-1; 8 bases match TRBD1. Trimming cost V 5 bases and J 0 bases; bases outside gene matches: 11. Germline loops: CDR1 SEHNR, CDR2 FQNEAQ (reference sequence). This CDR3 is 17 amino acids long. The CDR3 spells CASSPPRTGPLNTEAFF. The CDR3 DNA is TGTGCCAGCAGCCCCCCGCGGACAGGGCCCTTGAACACTGAAGCTTTCTTT.

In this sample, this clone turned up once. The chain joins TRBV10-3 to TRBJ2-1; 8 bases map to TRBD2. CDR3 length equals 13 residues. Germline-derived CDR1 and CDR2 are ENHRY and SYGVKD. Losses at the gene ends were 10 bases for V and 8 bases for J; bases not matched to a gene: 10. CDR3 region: CATKREMDDEQFF. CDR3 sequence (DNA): TGTGCCACGAAGCGGGAGATGGACGATGAGCAGTTCTTC.

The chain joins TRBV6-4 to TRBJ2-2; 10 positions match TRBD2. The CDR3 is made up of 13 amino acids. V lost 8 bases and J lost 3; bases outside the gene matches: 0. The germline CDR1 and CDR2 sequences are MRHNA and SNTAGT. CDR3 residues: CASGTSDTGELFF. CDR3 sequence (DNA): TGTGCCAGCGGGACTAGCGACACCGGGGAGCTGTTTTTT.

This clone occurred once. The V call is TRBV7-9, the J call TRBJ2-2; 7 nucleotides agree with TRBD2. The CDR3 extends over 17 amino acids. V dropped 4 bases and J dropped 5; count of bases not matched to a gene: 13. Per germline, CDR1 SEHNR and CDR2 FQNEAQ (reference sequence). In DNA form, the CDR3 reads TGTGCCAGCAGCTCGACGGATGGCGGGAGAGGTACCGGGGAGCTGTTTTTT. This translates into CASSSTDGGRGTGELFF.

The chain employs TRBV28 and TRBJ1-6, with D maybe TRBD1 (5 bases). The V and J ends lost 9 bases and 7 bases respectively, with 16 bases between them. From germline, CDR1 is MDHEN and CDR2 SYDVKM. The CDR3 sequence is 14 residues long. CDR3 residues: CASEQGGENSPLHF. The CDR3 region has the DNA TGTGCCAGTGAGCAGGGAGGTGAGAATTCACCCCTCCACTTT.

CDR3 residues: CASSLIGGNQPQHF. CDR3 bases: TGTGCCAGCAGCTTAATTGGGGGGAATCAGCCCCAGCATTTT. The chain is built from TRBV7-9 and TRBJ1-5; D might be TRBD1 (5 bases). Per germline, CDR1 SEHNR and CDR2 FQNEAQ (reference sequence). Trimming took 2 bases from V and 4 from J, leaving 9 bases between them. The CDR3 contains 14 residues.

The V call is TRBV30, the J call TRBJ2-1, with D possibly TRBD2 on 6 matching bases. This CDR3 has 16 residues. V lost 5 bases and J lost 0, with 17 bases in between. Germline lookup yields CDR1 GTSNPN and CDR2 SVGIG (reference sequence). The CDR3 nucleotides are TGTGCCTGGGATCAAACACGGGGGAGCTCCTACAATGAGCAGTTCTTC. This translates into CAWDQTRGSSYNEQFF.

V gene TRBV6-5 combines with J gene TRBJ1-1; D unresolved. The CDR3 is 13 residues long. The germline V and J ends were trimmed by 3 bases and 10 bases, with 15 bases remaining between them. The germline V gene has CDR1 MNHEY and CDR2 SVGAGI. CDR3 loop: CASSYAQRSRAFF. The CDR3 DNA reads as TGTGCCAGCAGTTATGCCCAGAGATCTAGAGCTTTCTTT.

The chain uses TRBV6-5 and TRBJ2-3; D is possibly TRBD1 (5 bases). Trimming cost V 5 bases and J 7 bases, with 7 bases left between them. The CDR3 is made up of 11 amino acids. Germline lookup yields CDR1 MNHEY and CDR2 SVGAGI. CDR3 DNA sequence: TGTGCCAGCAGTCAGGGATATACGCAGTATTTT. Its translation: CASSQGYTQYF.

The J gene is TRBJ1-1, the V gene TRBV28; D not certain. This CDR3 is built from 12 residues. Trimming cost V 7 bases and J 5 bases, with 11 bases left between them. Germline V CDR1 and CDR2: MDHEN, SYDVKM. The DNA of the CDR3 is TGTGCCAGCATTCCGCCCGGGACTGAAGCTTTCTTT. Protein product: CASIPPGTEAFF.

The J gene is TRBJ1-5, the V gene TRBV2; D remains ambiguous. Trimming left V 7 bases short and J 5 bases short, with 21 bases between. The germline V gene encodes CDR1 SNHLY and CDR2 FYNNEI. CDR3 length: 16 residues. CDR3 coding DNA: TGTGCCAGCACTCGATCGTTTATCGCGGGAGATCAGCCCCAGCATTTT. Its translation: CASTRSFIAGDQPQHF.

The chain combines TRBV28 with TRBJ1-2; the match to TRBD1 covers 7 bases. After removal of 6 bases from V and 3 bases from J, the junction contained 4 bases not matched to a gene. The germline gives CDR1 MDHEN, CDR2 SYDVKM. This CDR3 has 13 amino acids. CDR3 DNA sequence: TGTGCCAGCAGACCCGGACAGGACTATGGCTACACCTTC. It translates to CASRPGQDYGYTF.

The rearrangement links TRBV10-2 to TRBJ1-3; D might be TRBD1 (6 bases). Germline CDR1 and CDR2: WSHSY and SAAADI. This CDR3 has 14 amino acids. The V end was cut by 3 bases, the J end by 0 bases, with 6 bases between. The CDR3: CASSEQGSGNTIYF. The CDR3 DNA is TGCGCCAGCAGTGAACAGGGCTCTGGAAACACCATATATTTT.

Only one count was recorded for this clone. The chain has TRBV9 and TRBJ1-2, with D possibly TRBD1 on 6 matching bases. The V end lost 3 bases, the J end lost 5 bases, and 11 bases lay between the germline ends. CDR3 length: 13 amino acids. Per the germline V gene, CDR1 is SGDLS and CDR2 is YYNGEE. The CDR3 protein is CASSAQGRYGYTF. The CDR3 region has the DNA TGTGCCAGCAGCGCACAGGGTAGATATGGCTACACCTTC.

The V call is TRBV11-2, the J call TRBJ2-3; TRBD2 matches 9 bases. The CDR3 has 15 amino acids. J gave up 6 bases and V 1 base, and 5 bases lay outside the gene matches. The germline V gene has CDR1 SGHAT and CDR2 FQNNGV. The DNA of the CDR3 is TGTGCCAGCAGCTTAGCCCGGACTAGCGATGATACGCAGTATTTT. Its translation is CASSLARTSDDTQYF.

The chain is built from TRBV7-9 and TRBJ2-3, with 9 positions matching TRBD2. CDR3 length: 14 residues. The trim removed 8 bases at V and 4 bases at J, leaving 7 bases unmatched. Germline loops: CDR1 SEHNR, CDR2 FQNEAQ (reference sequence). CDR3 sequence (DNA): TGTGCCAGCGAAGCGGGGGGCCCTGCAGATACGCAGTATTTT. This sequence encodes CASEAGGPADTQYF.

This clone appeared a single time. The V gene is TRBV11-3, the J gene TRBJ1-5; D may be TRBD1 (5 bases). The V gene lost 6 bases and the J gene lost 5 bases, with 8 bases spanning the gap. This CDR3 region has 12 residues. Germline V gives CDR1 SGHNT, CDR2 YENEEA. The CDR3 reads CASRGGYQPQHF. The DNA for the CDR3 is TGTGCCAGCAGGGGGGGTTATCAGCCCCAGCATTTT.

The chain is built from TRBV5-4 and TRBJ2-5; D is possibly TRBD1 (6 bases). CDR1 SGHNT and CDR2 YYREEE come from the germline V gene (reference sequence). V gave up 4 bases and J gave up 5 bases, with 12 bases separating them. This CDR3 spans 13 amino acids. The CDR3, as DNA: TGTGCCAGCAGCCAACAGGGCGTGGAGACCCAGTACTTC. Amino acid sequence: CASSQQGVETQYF.

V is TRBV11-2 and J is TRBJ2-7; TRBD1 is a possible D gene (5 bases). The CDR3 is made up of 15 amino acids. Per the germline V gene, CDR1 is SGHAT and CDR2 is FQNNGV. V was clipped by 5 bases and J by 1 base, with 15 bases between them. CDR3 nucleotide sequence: TGTGCCAGCAGCCTCCGGGCCCAGGGTTCCTACGAGCAGTACTTC. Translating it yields CASSLRAQGSYEQYF.

CDR3 nucleotides: TGTGCCAGCAGCCAATCGGGGTACGAGCAGTACTTC. Translating it yields CASSQSGYEQYF. V usage is TRBV3-1 (or the pseudogene TRBV3-2) and J usage is TRBJ2-7; TRBD2 is a possible D gene (5 bases). Trimming shortened V by 2 bases and J by 4 bases, and 6 bases separated the two germline ends. Germline loops: CDR1 LGHDT, CDR2 YNNKEL (reference sequence). This CDR3 region has 12 residues.

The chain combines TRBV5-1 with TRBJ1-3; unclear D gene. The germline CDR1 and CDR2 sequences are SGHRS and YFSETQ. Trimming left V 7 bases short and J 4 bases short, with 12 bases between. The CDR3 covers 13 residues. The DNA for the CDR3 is TGCGCCAGCCACGGAGGCGGCGGAAACACCATATATTTT. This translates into CASHGGGGNTIYF.

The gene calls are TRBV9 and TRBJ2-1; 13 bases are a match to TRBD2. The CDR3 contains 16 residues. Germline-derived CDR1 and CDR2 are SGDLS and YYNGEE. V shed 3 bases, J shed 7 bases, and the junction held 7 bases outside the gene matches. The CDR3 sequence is CASSAMGLAGSNEQFF. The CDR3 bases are TGTGCCAGCAGCGCGATGGGACTAGCGGGGTCTAATGAGCAGTTCTTC.

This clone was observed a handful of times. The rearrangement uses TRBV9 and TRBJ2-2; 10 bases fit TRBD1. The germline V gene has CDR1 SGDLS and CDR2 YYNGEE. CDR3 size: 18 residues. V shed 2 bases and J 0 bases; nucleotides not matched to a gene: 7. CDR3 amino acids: CASSVQTGGGSNTGELFF. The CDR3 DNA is TGTGCCAGCAGCGTCCAGACAGGGGGCGGATCGAACACCGGGGAGCTGTTTTTT.

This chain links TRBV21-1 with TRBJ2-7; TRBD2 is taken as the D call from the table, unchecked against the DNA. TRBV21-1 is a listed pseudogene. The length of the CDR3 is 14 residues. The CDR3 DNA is TGTGCCAGCAGCCCCGACCGGGTGGGCTACGAGCAGTACTTC. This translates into CASSPDRVGYEQYF.

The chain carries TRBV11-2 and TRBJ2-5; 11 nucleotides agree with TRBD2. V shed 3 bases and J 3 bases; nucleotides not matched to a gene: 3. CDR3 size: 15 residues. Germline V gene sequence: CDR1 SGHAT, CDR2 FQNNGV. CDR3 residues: CASSFQGLAEETQYF. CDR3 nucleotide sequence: TGTGCCAGCAGCTTCCAGGGACTAGCGGAAGAGACCCAGTACTTC.